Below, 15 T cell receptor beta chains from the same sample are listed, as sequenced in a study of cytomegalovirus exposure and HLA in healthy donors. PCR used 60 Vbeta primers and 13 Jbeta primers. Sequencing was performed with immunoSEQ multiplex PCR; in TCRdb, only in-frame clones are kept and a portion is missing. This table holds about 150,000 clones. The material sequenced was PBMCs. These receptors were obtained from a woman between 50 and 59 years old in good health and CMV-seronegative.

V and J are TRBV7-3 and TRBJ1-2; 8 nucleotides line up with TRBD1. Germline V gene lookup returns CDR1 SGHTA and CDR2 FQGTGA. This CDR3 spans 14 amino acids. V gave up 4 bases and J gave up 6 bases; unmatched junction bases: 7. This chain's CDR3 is CASSSFQGADGYTF. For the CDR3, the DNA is TGTGCCAGCAGCTCCTTCCAGGGGGCGGATGGCTACACCTTC.

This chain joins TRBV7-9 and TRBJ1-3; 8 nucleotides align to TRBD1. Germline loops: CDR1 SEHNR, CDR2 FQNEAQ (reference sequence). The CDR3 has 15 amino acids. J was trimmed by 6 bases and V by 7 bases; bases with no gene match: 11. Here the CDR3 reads CASTPGQAFLNTIYF. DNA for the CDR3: TGTGCCAGCACTCCGGGACAGGCTTTTCTAAACACCATATATTTT.

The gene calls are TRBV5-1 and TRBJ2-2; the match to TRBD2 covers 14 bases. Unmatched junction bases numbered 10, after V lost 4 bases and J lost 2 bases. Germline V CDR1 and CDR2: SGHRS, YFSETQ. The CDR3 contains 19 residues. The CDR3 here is CASSPWTSGGPGNTGELFF. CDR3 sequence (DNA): TGCGCCAGCAGCCCCTGGACTAGCGGGGGGCCCGGCAACACCGGGGAGCTGTTTTTT.

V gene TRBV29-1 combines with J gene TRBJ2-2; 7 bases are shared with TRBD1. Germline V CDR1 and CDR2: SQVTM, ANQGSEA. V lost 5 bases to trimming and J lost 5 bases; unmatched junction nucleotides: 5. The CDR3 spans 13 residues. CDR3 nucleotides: TGCAGCGTTATGGGACAGTCTACCGGGGAGCTGTTTTTT. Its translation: CSVMGQSTGELFF.

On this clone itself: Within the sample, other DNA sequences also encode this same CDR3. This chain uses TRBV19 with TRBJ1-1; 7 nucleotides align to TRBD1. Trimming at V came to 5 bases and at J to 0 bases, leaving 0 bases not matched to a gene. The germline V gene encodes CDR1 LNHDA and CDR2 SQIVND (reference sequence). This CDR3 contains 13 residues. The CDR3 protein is CASSGTVNTEAFF. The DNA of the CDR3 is TGTGCCAGTAGTGGGACAGTGAACACTGAAGCTTTCTTT.

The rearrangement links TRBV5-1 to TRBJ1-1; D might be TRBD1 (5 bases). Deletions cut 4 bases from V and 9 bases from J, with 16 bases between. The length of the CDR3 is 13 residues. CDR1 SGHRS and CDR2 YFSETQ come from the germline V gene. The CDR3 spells CASSLGSGVKAFF. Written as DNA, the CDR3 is TGCGCCAGCAGCCTGGGGTCGGGGGTCAAAGCTTTCTTT. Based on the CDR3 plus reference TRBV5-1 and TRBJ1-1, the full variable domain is KAGVTQTPRYLIKTRGQQVTLSCSPISGHRSVSWYQQTPGQGLQFLFEYFSETQRNKGNFPGRFSGRQFSNSRSEMNVSTLELGDSALYLCASSLGSGVKAFFGQGTRLTVV.

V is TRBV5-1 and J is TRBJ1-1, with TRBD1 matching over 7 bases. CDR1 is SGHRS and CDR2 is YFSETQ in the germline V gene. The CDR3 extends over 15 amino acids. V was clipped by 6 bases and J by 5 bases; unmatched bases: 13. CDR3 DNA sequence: TGCGCCAGCACCGACCTAAAACAGGGGAGAACTGAAGCTTTCTTT. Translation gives CASTDLKQGRTEAFF.

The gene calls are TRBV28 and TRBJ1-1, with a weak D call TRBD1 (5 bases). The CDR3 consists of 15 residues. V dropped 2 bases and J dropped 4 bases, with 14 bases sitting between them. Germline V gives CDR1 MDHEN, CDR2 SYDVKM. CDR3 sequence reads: CASSLAGGGVTEAFF. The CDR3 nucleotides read TGTGCCAGCAGTTTAGCTGGGGGAGGTGTCACTGAAGCTTTCTTT.

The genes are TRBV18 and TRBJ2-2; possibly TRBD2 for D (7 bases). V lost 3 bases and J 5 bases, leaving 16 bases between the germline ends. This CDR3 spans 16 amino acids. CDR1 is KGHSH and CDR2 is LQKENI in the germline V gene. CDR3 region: CASSPLAARGTGELFF. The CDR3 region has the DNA TGTGCCAGCTCACCCCTAGCGGCTAGGGGGACCGGGGAGCTGTTTTTT.

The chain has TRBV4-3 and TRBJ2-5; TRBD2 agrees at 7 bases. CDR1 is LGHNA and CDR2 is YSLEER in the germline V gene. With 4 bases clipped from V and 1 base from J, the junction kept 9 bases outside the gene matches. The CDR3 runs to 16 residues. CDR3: CASSRRLAEIQETQYF. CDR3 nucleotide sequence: TGCGCCAGCAGCCGCCGGCTAGCGGAGATCCAAGAGACCCAGTACTTC.

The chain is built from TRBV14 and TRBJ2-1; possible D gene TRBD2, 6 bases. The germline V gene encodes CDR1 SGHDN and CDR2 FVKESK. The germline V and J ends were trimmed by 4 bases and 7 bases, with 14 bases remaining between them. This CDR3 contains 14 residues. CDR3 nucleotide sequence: TGTGCCAGCAGCCGTTTGGACTACGGAAATGAGCAGTTCTTC. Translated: CASSRLDYGNEQFF.

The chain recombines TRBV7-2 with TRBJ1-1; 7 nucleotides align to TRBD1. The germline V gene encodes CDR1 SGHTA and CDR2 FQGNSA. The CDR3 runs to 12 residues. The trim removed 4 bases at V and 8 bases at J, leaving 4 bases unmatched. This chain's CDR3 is CASSSTGPEAFF. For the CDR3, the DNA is TGTGCCAGCAGCTCGACAGGGCCCGAAGCTTTCTTT.

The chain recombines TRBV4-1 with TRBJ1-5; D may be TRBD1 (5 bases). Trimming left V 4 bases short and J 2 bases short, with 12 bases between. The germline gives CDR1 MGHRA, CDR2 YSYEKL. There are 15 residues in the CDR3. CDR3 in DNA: TGCGCCAGCAGCCCGGTTGACAGAGGCAATCAGCCCCAGCATTTT. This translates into CASSPVDRGNQPQHF.

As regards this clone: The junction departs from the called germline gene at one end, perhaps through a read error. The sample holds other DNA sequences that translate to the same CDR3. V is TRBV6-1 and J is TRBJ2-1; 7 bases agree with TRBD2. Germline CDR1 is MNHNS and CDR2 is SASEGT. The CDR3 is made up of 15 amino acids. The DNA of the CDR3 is TGCGCCAGCACGGGGACGGCGGGAGACTACAATGAGCAGTTCTTC. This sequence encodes CASTGTAGDYNEQFF.

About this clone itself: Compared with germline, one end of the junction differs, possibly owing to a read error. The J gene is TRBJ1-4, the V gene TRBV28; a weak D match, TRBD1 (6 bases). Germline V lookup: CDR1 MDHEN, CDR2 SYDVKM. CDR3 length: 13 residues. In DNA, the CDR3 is TGTGCCAGCTACCGGGGGGCTAAAGAAAAACTGTTTTTT. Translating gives CASYRGAKEKLFF.